This passage covers 3 T cell receptor beta chains from one sample sequenced in a study of T cells in Graves' hyperthyroidism and ophthalmopathy. TCR beta CDR3 regions were amplified from RNA. TCR CDR3 underwent first-round RT-PCR with the HTBI primer set. TCRdb fed the multiplex PCR reads into MiXCR, producing one record per CDR3 protein. This table holds tens of thousands of distinct CDR3 sequences, approximately 50% found once. Material for sequencing was blood. These receptors came from a woman aged 45-60 years with Graves' hyperthyroidism that later progressed to Graves' ophthalmopathy.

The chain joins TRBV18 to TRBJ1-1; no clear D gene. The CDR3 sequence is 12 residues long. Trimming removed 3 bases at V and 4 bases at J, with 6 bases between. The germline gives CDR1 KGHSH, CDR2 LQKENI. The CDR3 here is CASSPLTTEAFF. The CDR3 nucleotides are TGTGCCAGCTCACCGTTGACCACTGAAGCTTTCTTT.

This clonotype was seen only once. V is TRBV20-1 and J is TRBJ2-6; D gene uncertain. The CDR3 loop spans 10 amino acids. Trimming took off 3 bases at V and 6 bases at J, with 0 bases between the two ends. The germline V gene has CDR1 DFQATT and CDR2 SNEGSKA (reference sequence). The CDR3 loop reads CSARANVLTF. In DNA form, the CDR3 reads TGCAGTGCTAGGGCCAACGTCCTGACTTTC.

This clonotype appeared many times. The V call is TRBV29-1, the J call TRBJ2-1; no definite D call. The CDR3 sequence is 16 residues long. Between the trimmed V and J ends, which lost 4 bases and 7 bases, there was a span of 23 bases. The germline CDR1 and CDR2 sequences are SQVTM and ANQGSEA. CDR3 DNA: TGCAGCGTTGGGGGTGTTCGGCCAGGCTCGTGGAATGAGCAGTTCTTC. Residues: CSVGGVRPGSWNEQFF.